These T cell receptor beta chains were read from a single sample in a study of tumor-infiltrating lymphocytes in primary liver carcinoma. TCRdb reprocessed the multiplex PCR reads via MiXCR and lists one record per CDR3 protein. Seen here are roughly 100,000 distinct CDR3 sequences, around 83% observed once, and the top ten hold more than 15%. The sequenced sample consisted of liver tumor tissue from sampling region 3. All receptors come from a man aged 35-49 years with primary liver carcinoma and hepatitis B virus infection. Each CDR3 is given with its conserved first and last residue. Each record gives: D gene, clone size, J gene, V gene, CDR3 protein, CDR3 DNA. A D gene is named only where the DNA matches it firmly. Only some rows state a clone size, as once, few, many or a class for expanded clones.

TRBD2	once	TRBJ2-7	TRBV28	CASSPRTSGLTYEQYF	TGTGCCAGCAGCCCAAGGACTAGCGGGCTTACCTATGAGCAGTACTTC
-	-	TRBJ2-1	TRBV5-6	CASSLGRAASDEQFF	TGTGCCAGCAGCTTGGGACGAGCGGCTAGCGATGAGCAGTTCTTC
-	-	TRBJ2-5	TRBV4-2	CANSQASRGFQETQYF	TGTGCCAACAGCCAAGCGTCTAGAGGGTTTCAAGAGACCCAGTACTTC
TRBD2	-	TRBJ2-1	TRBV24-1	CTTSDVTSGPLNRQFF	TGTACCACCAGTGATGTGACTAGCGGGCCTCTTAATAGGCAGTTCTTC
-	once	TRBJ2-7	TRBV11-1	CTSSFSAGTKYKQYF	TGTACCAGCAGCTTTTCTGCTGGGACAAAGTACAAGCAGTACTTC
-	-	TRBJ2-1	TRBV29-1	CSVDSRIDEHFF	TGCAGCGTAGATTCAAGAATCGATGAGCACTTCTTC
-	-	TRBJ2-6	TRBV28	CASNRLTSGANVLTF	TGTGCCAGCAATCGGTTGACCTCTGGGGCCAATGTCCTGACTTTC
-	-	TRBJ1-1	TRBV29-1	CSIDGGCGMRTEAFF	TGCAGCATCGACGGGGGGTGCGGGATGAGGACTGAAGCTTTCTTT
TRBD1	-	TRBJ2-7	TRBV11-3	CANSVGQSYEQYF	TGTGCCAATAGCGTGGGACAGTCCTACGAGCAATACTTC
-	-	TRBJ2-7	TRBV11-2	CANSSNRNSYKQHF	TGTGCCAACAGCTCTAACAGGAACTCCTACAAGCAGCACTTC
TRBD2	few	TRBJ2-3	TRBV5-4	CASSVPGTSAGGVKQYF	TGTGCCAGCAGCGTCCCCGGGACTAGCGCTGGGGGGGTTAAGCAGTATTTT
TRBD2	-	TRBJ2-3	TRBV6-4	CASSELAGEADTQYF	TGTGCCAGCAGTGAGCTAGCGGGAGAAGCCGATACGCAGTATTTT
-	-	TRBJ1-1	TRBV15	CATSPSLPSGMNTEAFF	TGTGCCACCAGCCCCAGTCTGCCCTCTGGGATGAACACTGAAGCTTTCTTT
TRBD1	many	TRBJ2-1	TRBV5-5	CASSPGQGNYNEQFF	TGTGCCAGCAGCCCCGGACAGGGAAACTACAATGAGCAGTTCTTC
TRBD1	-	TRBJ2-5	TRBV4-1	CASSQTQGAAAETQYF	TGTGCCAGCAGCCAGACTCAGGGGGCGGCGGCCGAGACCCAGTACTTC
-	-	TRBJ2-2	TRBV5-1	CASTTTPNTGKQFF	TGCGCCAGCACAACGACACCGAACACCGGGAAGCAGTTTTTT
-	-	TRBJ2-1	TRBV29-1	CSGSGLRDNEQFF	TGCAGCGGCTCTGGTCTGAGGGATAATGAGCAGTTCTTC
-	-	TRBJ2-7	TRBV6-5	CVSRTKTGGEGEQYF	TGTGTCAGCAGGACGAAGACTGGCGGGGAAGGGGAGCAGTACTTC
-	-	TRBJ2-3	TRBV5-1	CASSLANASIDTQYF	TGCGCCAGCAGCTTGGCCAACGCCAGCATAGATACGCAGTATTTT
-	-	TRBJ2-1	TRBV11-1	CTSRPTGILGNEQLF	TGTACCAGCAGACCCACAGGGATTCTGGGCAATGAGCAGTTATTC
-	-	TRBJ2-1	TRBV29-1	CSVESKQFF	TGCAGCGTTGAGAGTAAGCAGTTCTTC
-	-	TRBJ2-3	TRBV6-5	CPSRTPGPGTQYF	TGTCCCAGCAGAACCCCGGGCCCGGGCACGCAGTATTTT
-	-	TRBJ2-3	TRBV5-1	CASSQEWLPDTQFF	TGCGCCAGCAGCCAGGAGTGGTTGCCAGATACGCAGTTTTTT
-	-	TRBJ2-5	TRBV5-4	CASSLNGDGQETEYF	TGTGCTAGCAGCTTGAACGGGGATGGCCAAGAGACCGAGTACTTC
TRBD1	few	TRBJ2-3	TRBV7-9	CASSSQGASTDTQYF	TGTGCCAGCAGCTCACAGGGGGCTAGCACAGATACGCAGTATTTT
-	few	TRBJ1-1	TRBV20-1	CSAGAVSWDTEAFF	TGCAGTGCTGGGGCTGTTTCGTGGGACACTGAAGCTTTCTTT
-	-	TRBJ1-1	TRBV29-1	CSASPGWAMNTDALF	TGCAGCGCCTCCCCGGGTTGGGCAATGAACACTGATGCTTTATTT
-	-	TRBJ1-2	TRBV7-9	CVSSLGNYDYTF	TGTGTCAGCAGCTTAGGGAACTATGACTACACCTTC
TRBD1	-	TRBJ2-3	TRBV10-2	CAGSDLRGGGTDTQYF	TGCGCCGGCAGTGACTTGAGAGGGGGCGGCACAGATACGCAGTATTTT
-	-	TRBJ2-3	TRBV12-5	CASGLSGDFTVTQYF	TGTGCTAGTGGTTTGTCCGGGGACTTCACAGTTACACAGTATTTT
-	-	TRBJ1-1	TRBV4-3	CVSNQGNTEAFF	TGCGTCAGCAACCAGGGAAACACTGAAGCTTTCTTT
-	few	TRBJ1-1	TRBV16	CTSSQNDGGVNTEAFF	TGTACCAGCAGCCAAAACGACGGAGGGGTGAACACTGAAGCTTTCTTT
-	-	TRBJ2-2	TRBV29-1	CDILGPGPTGELFF	TGCGACATCCTCGGTCCGGGACCCACCGGGGAGCTGTTTTTT
-	many	TRBJ2-7	TRBV29-1	CSVELGTFHEQYF	TGCAGCGTTGAATTAGGGACGTTTCACGAGCAGTACTTC
TRBD2	many	TRBJ2-2	TRBV13	CASSLRLAGGPGELFF	TGTGCCAGCAGCTTAAGACTAGCGGGAGGACCCGGGGAGCTGTTTTTT
-	-	TRBJ1-5	TRBV6-6	CASSLGNGNQHQHF	TGTGCCAGCAGTTTGGGCAACGGCAATCAGCACCAGCATTTT
-	-	TRBJ2-2	TRBV6-5	CASRAGAGELFF	TGTGCCAGCCGGGCAGGGGCCGGGGAGCTGTTTTTT
-	many	TRBJ1-1	TRBV6-5	CASSYSVGVMNTEAFF	TGTGCCAGCAGTTACTCGGTCGGGGTAATGAACACTGAAGCTTTCTTT
-	-	TRBJ2-7	TRBV6-5	CASSYSGGFRSYEQYF	TGTGCTAGCAGTTACTCCGGCGGATTCAGATCCTACGAGCAGTACTTC
-	-	TRBJ2-1	TRBV5-6	CTSVRDRQSYNEQFF	TGTACCAGCGTACGGGACCGGCAATCCTACAATGAGCAGTTCTTC
-	-	TRBJ1-5	TRBV9	CASSPGGRVENQPQHF	TGTGCCAGCAGCCCCGGCGGGAGGGTTGAAAATCAGCCCCAGCATTTT